The source of this T cell receptor (beta chain) is a study of beta chain features in type 1 diabetes. Study at large: There were 107,917,701 sorted cells examined across all samples.

What was sequenced were expressed TCRB transcripts, since all of the isolated RNA had been reverse transcribed. Generated by immunoSEQ multiplex PCR, the TCRdb table keeps only in-frame clones and is missing some. The data show 600,000 to 750,000 clones, around 12% seen once. Naive, central memory, regulatory and stem cell-like memory cells within the CD4+ compartment were sorted using CD45RO/CCR7/CD25/CD127/CD95/CD27. The CDR3 has 16 amino acids. V lost 1 base, J lost 2 bases, and 13 bases lay in between. The germline gives CDR1 SGHVS, CDR2 FNYEAQ. Of note for this clone: No antigen is known for it.

The study, taken as a whole, reports: Among all four CD4+ subsets, Type 1 diabetes patients had TCRB CDR3s that were moderately but significantly shorter.

The source material was naive CD4+ T cells from blood. The TCR comes from a young man with type 1 diabetes. The V call is TRBV7-6, the J call TRBJ2-3, with D uncertain. CDR3 loop: CASSLGAQPLTDTQYF. The CDR3, as DNA: TGTGCCAGCAGCTTAGGGGCTCAGCCTCTCACAGATACGCAGTATTTT. Full variable domain (missing parts from reference TRBV7-6 and TRBJ2-3): GAGVSQSPRYKVTKRGQDVALRCDPISGHVSLYWYRQALGQGPEFLTYFNYEAQQDKSGLPNDRFSAERPEGSISTLTIQRTEQRDSAMYRCASSLGAQPLTDTQYFGPGTRLTVL.